Listed here are 15 T cell receptor beta chains from one sample, sequenced in a study of T cell changes during pregnancy in multiple sclerosis. The method was immunoSEQ multiplex PCR; TCRdb's version includes in-frame clones alone and lacks a portion of them. The sample lists 93,000 or so clones, almost 95% occurring once. The material was peripheral blood, obtained after pregnancy. The receptors come from a female donor with multiple sclerosis, enrolled in a pregnancy study.

The rearrangement uses TRBV19 and TRBJ1-1; D remains ambiguous. V dropped 3 bases and J dropped 3 bases, with 11 bases sitting between them. Germline V CDR1 and CDR2: LNHDA, SQIVND (reference sequence). The CDR3 has 14 residues. The CDR3 nucleotides read TGTGCCAGTAGTATGACCCTAGATTACACTGAAGCTTTCTTT. As protein: CASSMTLDYTEAFF.

This clone was observed once. V and J are TRBV30 and TRBJ2-7; TRBD2 is a possible D gene (6 bases). This CDR3 is 12 amino acids long. Trimming removed 1 base at V and 3 bases at J, with 7 bases between. Per the germline V gene, CDR1 is GTSNPN and CDR2 is SVGIG (reference sequence). DNA for the CDR3: TGTGCCTGGAGTGCCGGGGGCTACGAGCAGTACTTC. It yields the protein CAWSAGGYEQYF. Variable domain in full (rest from reference TRBV30 and TRBJ2-7): SQTIHQWPATLVQPVGSPLSLECTVEGTSNPNLYWYRQAAGRGLQLLFYSVGIGQISSEVPQNLSASRPQDRQFILSSKKLLLSDSGFYLCAWSAGGYEQYFGPGTRLTVT.

This clone has a single count. The gene calls are TRBV5-8 and TRBJ2-5; TRBD1 aligns across 8 bases. The ends lost 4 bases at V and 5 bases at J; junction bases unmatched: 4. Germline lookup yields CDR1 SGHTS and CDR2 YDEGEE. The length of the CDR3 is 13 residues. The CDR3 region is CASSRRGPETQYF. The CDR3 region has the DNA TGTGCCAGCAGCCGCAGGGGGCCGGAGACCCAGTACTTC.

This chain links TRBV14 with TRBJ1-4; tentatively, D is TRBD1 (6 bases). CDR1 and CDR2 from the germline V gene are SGHDN and FVKESK. V was cut by 3 bases and J by 7 bases, with 15 bases left in between. This CDR3 spans 15 amino acids. CDR3 region: CASSHPGTRGEKLFF. For the CDR3, the DNA is TGTGCCAGCAGCCACCCCGGGACACGTGGTGAAAAACTGTTTTTT.

The rearrangement joins TRBV6-1 to TRBJ2-3; TRBD2 agrees at 8 bases. In germline, CDR1 is MNHNS, CDR2 SASEGT. The junction had 7 bases not matched to a gene; V was cut back by 6 bases and J by 2 bases. This CDR3 is 15 amino acids long. CDR3 amino acids: CASRGSGSDTDTQYF. The CDR3, as DNA: TGTGCCAGCAGGGGAAGCGGGAGCGACACAGATACGCAGTATTTT.

This chain connects TRBV27 to TRBJ1-2; D possibly corresponds to TRBD1 (5 bases). The V gene's germline CDR1 is MNHEY and CDR2 SMNVEV (reference sequence). The CDR3 sequence is 13 residues long. V was clipped by 6 bases and J by 6 bases, with 14 bases between them. CDR3: CASSLSGGNGYTF. Here the CDR3 DNA reads TGTGCCAGCAGCCTTAGCGGGGGGAATGGCTACACCTTC.

This chain joins TRBV19 and TRBJ2-1; the match to TRBD1 covers 11 bases. Germline trimming cut 4 bases from V and 6 bases from J; bases unmatched to any gene: 11. This CDR3 has 17 amino acids. The germline CDR1 and CDR2 sequences are LNHDA and SQIVND (reference sequence). The CDR3 bases are TGTGCCAGTAGTACCCCGGCGGACAGGGGGCCTGTCAATGAGCAGTTCTTC. Translation gives CASSTPADRGPVNEQFF.

This chain uses TRBV5-1 with TRBJ1-4; D is unclear. V shed 3 bases and J shed 2 bases, with 14 bases lying between them. Germline loops: CDR1 SGHRS, CDR2 YFSETQ. The CDR3 extends over 16 amino acids. Here the CDR3 DNA reads TGCGCCAGCAGCTCCGGACTTCGTAGGACTAATGAAAAACTGTTTTTT. Translation gives CASSSGLRRTNEKLFF.

This chain joins TRBV6-1 and TRBJ2-5; 9 bases agree with TRBD1. V shed 3 bases and J 5 bases; nucleotides not matched to a gene: 13. Germline CDR1 and CDR2: MNHNS and SASEGT. There are 17 residues in the CDR3. CDR3 DNA sequence: TGTGCCAGCAGTGAGACCCCACAGGGGGCGGGATGGGAGACCCAGTACTTC. Amino acids: CASSETPQGAGWETQYF.

The chain recombines TRBV2 with TRBJ1-2, with 9 bases matching TRBD1. CDR3 length: 13 residues. V dropped 6 bases and J dropped 7; count of bases not matched to a gene: 6. Looked up from germline, CDR1 is SNHLY and CDR2 is FYNNEI. The CDR3 sequence: CASSGTGLGGYTF. CDR3 nucleotide sequence: TGTGCCAGCAGCGGGACAGGGTTAGGTGGCTACACCTTC.

The rearrangement joins TRBV4-1 to TRBJ2-5; TRBD2 aligns across 16 bases. The CDR3 has 18 residues. V dropped 4 bases and J dropped 4; count of bases not matched to a gene: 9. Germline V lookup: CDR1 MGHRA, CDR2 YSYEKL. Here the CDR3 reads CASSPVPGLAGGPETQYF. CDR3 coding DNA: TGCGCCAGCAGCCCCGTCCCGGGACTAGCGGGGGGGCCAGAGACCCAGTACTTC.

This chain joins TRBV19 and TRBJ2-7; TRBD2 matches 14 bases. Looked up from germline, CDR1 is LNHDA and CDR2 is SQIVND (reference sequence). The J segment lost 1 base and the V segment lost 5 bases, leaving 1 base of the junction unmatched. This CDR3 is built from 15 residues. The CDR3 sequence: CASSRLAGGSYEQYF. The CDR3 bases are TGTGCCAGTAGTCGACTAGCGGGAGGGTCCTACGAGCAGTACTTC. The variable domain in full, with the rest retrieved from reference TRBV19 and TRBJ2-7, is DGGITQSPKYLFRKEGQNVTLSCEQNLNHDAMYWYRQDPGQGLRLIYYSQIVNDFQKGDIAEGYSVSREKKESFPLTVTSAQKNPTAFYLCASSRLAGGSYEQYFGPGTRLTVT.

V gene TRBV4-2 combines with J gene TRBJ2-2; D might be TRBD1 (6 bases). This CDR3 has 15 amino acids. CDR1 and CDR2 from the germline V gene are LGHNA and YNFKEQ. Trimming stripped 4 bases from V and 1 base from J, with 10 bases between. DNA for the CDR3: TGTGCCAGCAGCCCCGAGGACAGGAACACCGGGGAGCTGTTTTTT. Translating gives CASSPEDRNTGELFF.

Points on this clone: This likely comes from a read error, as the CDR3 has no conserved phenylalanine or tryptophan at its end. The V call is TRBV28, the J call TRBJ1-2; D call uncertain. CDR1 and CDR2 from the germline V gene are MDHEN and SYDVKM. Trimming removed 5 bases at V and 4 bases at J, with 11 bases between. The CDR3 runs 13 residues. Here the CDR3 reads CASSASGVYGYTL. Written as DNA, the CDR3 is TGTGCCAGCAGTGCGTCCGGGGTCTATGGCTACACCCTC.

V and J are TRBV27 and TRBJ1-2, with a weak D call TRBD1 (6 bases). This CDR3 comprises 15 residues. V shed 3 bases and J shed 0 bases, with 11 bases lying between them. CDR1 and CDR2 (germline): MNHEY, SMNVEV (reference sequence). CDR3 sequence (DNA): TGTGCCAGCAGTTTGACAGGTCGAGCTAACTATGGCTACACCTTC. As protein: CASSLTGRANYGYTF.